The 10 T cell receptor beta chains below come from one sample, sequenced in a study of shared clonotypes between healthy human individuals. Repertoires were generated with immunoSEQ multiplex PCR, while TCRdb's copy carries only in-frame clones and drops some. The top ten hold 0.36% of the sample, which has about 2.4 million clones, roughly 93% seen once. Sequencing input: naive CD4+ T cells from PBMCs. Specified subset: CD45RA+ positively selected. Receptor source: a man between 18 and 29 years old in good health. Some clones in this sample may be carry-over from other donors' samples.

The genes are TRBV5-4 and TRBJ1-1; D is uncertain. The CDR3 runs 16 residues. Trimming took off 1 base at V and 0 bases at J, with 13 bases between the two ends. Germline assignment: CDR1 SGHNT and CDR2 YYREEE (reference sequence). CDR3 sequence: CASSLRIGDMNTEAFF. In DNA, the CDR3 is TGTGCCAGCAGCTTGAGAATCGGGGATATGAACACTGAAGCTTTCTTT.

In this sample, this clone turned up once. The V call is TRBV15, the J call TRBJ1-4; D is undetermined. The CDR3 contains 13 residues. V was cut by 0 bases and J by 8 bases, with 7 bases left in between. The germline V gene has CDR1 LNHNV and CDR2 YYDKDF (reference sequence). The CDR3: CATSRDSREKLFF. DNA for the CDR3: TGTGCCACCAGCAGAGATAGCAGGGAAAAACTGTTTTTT.

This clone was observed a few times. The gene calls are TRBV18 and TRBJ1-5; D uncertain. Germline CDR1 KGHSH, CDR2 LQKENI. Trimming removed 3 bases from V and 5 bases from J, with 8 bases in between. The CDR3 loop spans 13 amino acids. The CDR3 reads CASSPTNDQPQHF. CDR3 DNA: TGTGCCAGCTCACCCACTAACGATCAGCCCCAGCATTTT.

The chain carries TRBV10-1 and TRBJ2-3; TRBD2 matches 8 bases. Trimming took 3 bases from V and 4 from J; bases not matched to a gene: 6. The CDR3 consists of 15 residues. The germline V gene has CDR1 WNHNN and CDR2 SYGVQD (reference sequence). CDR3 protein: CASSEGQREPDTQYF. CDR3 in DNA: TGCGCCAGCAGTGAAGGCCAGCGGGAGCCAGATACGCAGTATTTT.

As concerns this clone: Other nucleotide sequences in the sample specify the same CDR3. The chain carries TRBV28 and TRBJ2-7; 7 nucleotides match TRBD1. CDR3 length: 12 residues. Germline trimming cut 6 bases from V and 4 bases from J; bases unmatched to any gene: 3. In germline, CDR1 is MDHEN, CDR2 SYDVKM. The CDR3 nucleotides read TGTGCCAGCAGGGGACAGACATACGAGCAGTACTTC. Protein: CASRGQTYEQYF.

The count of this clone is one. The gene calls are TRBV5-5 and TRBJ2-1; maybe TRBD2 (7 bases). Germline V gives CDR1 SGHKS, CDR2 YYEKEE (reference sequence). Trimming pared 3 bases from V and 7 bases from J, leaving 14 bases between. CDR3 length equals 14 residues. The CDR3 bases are TGTGCCAGCAGCTACGCCCGGGGGGCTAATGAGCAGTTCTTC. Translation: CASSYARGANEQFF. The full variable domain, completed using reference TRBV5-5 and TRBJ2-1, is DAGVTQSPTHLIKTRGQQVTLRCSPISGHKSVSWYQQVLGQGPQFIFQYYEKEERGRGNFPDRFSARQFPNYSSELNVNALLLGDSALYLCASSYARGANEQFFGPGTRLTVL.

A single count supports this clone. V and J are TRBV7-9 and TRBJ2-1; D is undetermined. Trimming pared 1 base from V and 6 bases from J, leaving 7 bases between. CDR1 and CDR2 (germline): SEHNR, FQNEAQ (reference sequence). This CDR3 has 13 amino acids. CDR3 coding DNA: TGTGCCAGCAGCTTAGTGGACGGCAATGAGCAGTTCTTC. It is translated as CASSLVDGNEQFF.

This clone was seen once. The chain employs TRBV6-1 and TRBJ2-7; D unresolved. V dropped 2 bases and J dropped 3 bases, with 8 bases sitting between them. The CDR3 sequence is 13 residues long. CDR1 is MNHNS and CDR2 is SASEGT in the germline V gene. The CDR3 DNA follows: TGTGCCAGCAGTGAACCAGCCAGCTACGAGCAGTACTTC. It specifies CASSEPASYEQYF.

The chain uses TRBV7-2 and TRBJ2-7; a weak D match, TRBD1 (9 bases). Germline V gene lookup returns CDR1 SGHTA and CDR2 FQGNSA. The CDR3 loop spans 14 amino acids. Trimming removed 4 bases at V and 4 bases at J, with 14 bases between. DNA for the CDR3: TGTGCCAGCAGCTATAGCGGGACAGGGTACGAGCAGTACTTC. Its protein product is CASSYSGTGYEQYF.

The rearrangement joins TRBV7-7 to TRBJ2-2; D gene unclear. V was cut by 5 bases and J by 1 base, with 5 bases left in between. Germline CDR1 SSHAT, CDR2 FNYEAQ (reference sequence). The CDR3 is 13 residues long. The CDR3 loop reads CASSIMNTGELFF. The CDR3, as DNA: TGTGCCAGCAGCATTATGAACACCGGGGAGCTGTTTTTT.